Following are 27 T cell receptor beta chains from one sample sequenced in a study of T-cell memory formation after mild COVID-19. TCRdb fed the 5' RACE reads into MiXCR, producing one record per CDR3 protein. The table has 450,000 to 650,000 distinct CDR3 sequences, under 20% seen once. The sequenced sample was PBMCs or a T cell subset sorted from them (not recorded which). The receptors derive from an adult woman who had mild COVID-19 (a few samples of this study predate the infection). Cell type and time point are not known.

This chain uses TRBV5-1 with TRBJ2-3, with 7 nucleotides matching TRBD1. The CDR3 covers 15 residues. In germline, CDR1 is SGHRS, CDR2 YFSETQ. Trimming cost V 1 base and J 1 base; bases outside gene matches: 3. The CDR3 region is CASSLNRGGTDTQYF. CDR3 sequence (DNA): TGCGCCAGCAGCTTGAACAGGGGCGGCACAGATACGCAGTATTTT.

As concerns this clonotype: With a much larger clone just one base away, this may be a read error. The V call is TRBV5-6, the J call TRBJ2-5, with D maybe TRBD1 (6 bases). CDR3 length equals 15 residues. Germline CDR1 SGHDT, CDR2 YYEEEE. Trimming removed 4 bases at V and 3 bases at J, with 16 bases between. CDR3 sequence (DNA): TGTGCCAGCAGCCTACAGGGACAAAGAAAAGAGACCCAGTACTTC. This translates into CASSLQGQRKETQYF.

This clonotype has more than one count but fewer than ten. CDR3 nucleotide sequence: TGTGCCAGCAGTGACTCGACTAGCGGGAGCAATGAGCAGTTCTTC. This translates into CASSDSTSGSNEQFF. The chain combines TRBV6-4 with TRBJ2-1; 12 bases map to TRBD2. With V trimmed by 0 bases and J by 6 bases, 0 bases remained unmatched. Per germline, CDR1 MRHNA and CDR2 SNTAGT. This CDR3 is 15 amino acids long.

This sequence joins TRBV5-1 and TRBJ2-3; unclear D gene. The CDR3 contains 12 residues. The germline CDR1 and CDR2 sequences are SGHRS and YFSETQ. V shed 4 bases and J shed 3 bases, with 6 bases lying between them. The CDR3 sequence is CASSMWTDTQYF. The CDR3 nucleotides read TGCGCCAGCAGCATGTGGACAGATACGCAGTATTTT.

In nucleotides, the CDR3 is TGTGCCAGCAGCTTCCCCCATACAGGGGCCACCACAGATACGCAGTATTTT. It translates to CASSFPHTGATTDTQYF. V and J are TRBV7-9 and TRBJ2-3; TRBD1 aligns across 7 bases. The CDR3 covers 17 residues. CDR1 is SEHNR, CDR2 FQNEAQ, per germline (reference sequence). The V segment lost 3 bases and the J segment 2 bases; nucleotides outside the gene matches: 11.

This clonotype turned up a few times. V gene TRBV20-1 combines with J gene TRBJ2-3; no reliable D call. CDR1 and CDR2 from the germline V gene are DFQATT and SNEGSKA (reference sequence). This CDR3 region has 14 residues. V lost 3 bases and J lost 0, with 10 bases in between. This chain's CDR3 is CSASLLASTDTQYF. Written as DNA, the CDR3 is TGCAGTGCTAGCCTCTTAGCTAGCACAGATACGCAGTATTTT.

This clonotype came up many times. V usage is TRBV27 and J usage is TRBJ1-6, with D tentatively TRBD1 (5 bases). The CDR3 runs to 14 residues. With 5 bases removed from V and 6 bases from J, the gap between germline ends came to 11 bases. CDR1 and CDR2 from the germline V gene are MNHEY and SMNVEV (reference sequence). CDR3 sequence reads: CASSPQESNSPLHF. CDR3 bases: TGTGCCAGCAGTCCACAGGAATCTAATTCACCCCTCCACTTT.

The J gene is TRBJ1-4, the V gene TRBV5-1, with D possibly matching TRBD1 (6 bases). V lost 4 bases, J lost 7 bases, and 20 bases lay in between. The CDR3 has 16 amino acids. Germline V gene sequence: CDR1 SGHRS, CDR2 YFSETQ. The CDR3 region is CASSRENRDGTEKLFF. DNA for the CDR3: TGCGCCAGCAGCCGAGAAAACAGGGATGGGACTGAAAAACTGTTTTTT. Using reference TRBV5-1 and TRBJ1-4 for the parts outside the CDR3, the full variable domain is KAGVTQTPRYLIKTRGQQVTLSCSPISGHRSVSWYQQTPGQGLQFLFEYFSETQRNKGNFPGRFSGRQFSNSRSEMNVSTLELGDSALYLCASSRENRDGTEKLFFGSGTQLSVL.

This chain links TRBV4-1 with TRBJ1-3; D gene uncertain. This CDR3 has 16 residues. Per the germline V gene, CDR1 is MGHRA and CDR2 is YSYEKL. Trimming cost V 0 bases and J 0 bases, with 9 bases left between them. In nucleotides, the CDR3 is TGCGCCAGCAGCCAAGAAGAAGGTTTCTCTGGAAACACCATATATTTT. Its translation is CASSQEEGFSGNTIYF.

This clonotype was seen repeatedly, ten times or more. The V gene is TRBV5-1, the J gene TRBJ2-3; TRBD2 matches at 8 bases. The V gene end was trimmed by 4 bases and the J gene end by 1 base; junction bases not matched to a gene: 2. CDR1 is SGHRS, CDR2 YFSETQ, per germline. The CDR3 is 14 amino acids. The CDR3 loop is CASSAGGGTDTQYF. The CDR3 nucleotides read TGCGCCAGCAGCGCCGGGGGGGGCACAGATACGCAGTATTTT.

The sample holds a few counts of this clonotype. V and J are TRBV6-5 and TRBJ2-7; weak D call: TRBD2 (5 bases). The CDR3 extends over 13 amino acids. V was shortened by 6 bases and J by 2 bases, with 11 bases between the two germline ends. Looked up from germline, CDR1 is MNHEY and CDR2 is SVGAGI. The CDR3 reads CASREASTYEQYF. The DNA of the CDR3 is TGTGCCAGCAGGGAGGCTTCCACCTACGAGCAGTACTTC.

This clonotype has only a few counts. V gene TRBV6-1 combines with J gene TRBJ2-5, with 8 bases aligning to TRBD2. CDR1 is MNHNS and CDR2 is SASEGT in the germline V gene. V was clipped by 7 bases and J by 7 bases; unmatched bases: 17. This CDR3 region has 16 residues. The CDR3 loop reads CASNPGVAGPRGTQYF. The CDR3 DNA sequence: TGTGCCAGCAACCCCGGAGTAGCGGGGCCCCGGGGGACCCAGTACTTC.

This chain links TRBV15 with TRBJ2-3; D ambiguous. This CDR3 is 17 amino acids long. Looked up from germline, CDR1 is LNHNV and CDR2 is YYDKDF (reference sequence). Trimming cost V 0 bases and J 0 bases, with 13 bases left between them. The CDR3 loop is CATSRDTAFYSTDTQYF. As DNA, the CDR3 is TGTGCCACCAGCAGAGATACAGCCTTTTATAGCACAGATACGCAGTATTTT.

This clonotype was recorded a few times. The chain joins TRBV18 to TRBJ2-4, with 7 nucleotides matching TRBD1. The germline gives CDR1 KGHSH, CDR2 LQKENI. This CDR3 has 12 residues. V shed 4 bases, J shed 11 bases, and the junction held 5 bases outside the gene matches. CDR3 protein: CASSRGTVFQYF. The DNA for the CDR3 is TGTGCCAGCTCACGGGGGACAGTATTTCAGTACTTC. The full variable domain, with the rest looked up from reference TRBV18 and TRBJ2-4, is NAGVMQNPRHLVRRRGQEARLRCSPMKGHSHVYWYRQLPEEGLKFMVYLQKENIIDESGMPKERFSAEFPKEGPSILRIQQVVRGDSAAYFCASSRGTVFQYFGAGTRLSVL.

The chain uses TRBV14 and TRBJ2-1; 7 nucleotides align to TRBD2. CDR1 is SGHDN and CDR2 is FVKESK in the germline V gene. Germline trimming cut 3 bases from V and 1 base from J; bases unmatched to any gene: 6. The CDR3 spans 16 residues. The CDR3 protein is CASSHLLARSYNEQFF. CDR3 coding DNA: TGTGCCAGCAGCCACCTACTAGCGCGGTCCTACAATGAGCAGTTCTTC.

This clonotype was picked up a small number of times. DNA of the CDR3: TGTGCCAGCAGTAGACAGGGGCTCTACGAGCAGTACTTC. Its protein product is CASSRQGLYEQYF. The genes are TRBV13 and TRBJ2-7, with 8 nucleotides matching TRBD1. Looked up from germline, CDR1 is PRHDT and CDR2 is FYEKMQ (reference sequence). The CDR3 contains 13 residues. Unmatched junction bases numbered 4, after V lost 6 bases and J lost 3 bases.

This clonotype was observed a handful of times. The rearrangement links TRBV30 to TRBJ2-3; TRBD2 matches at 14 bases. Losses at the gene ends were 0 bases for V and 10 bases for J; bases not matched to a gene: 3. Germline CDR1 and CDR2: GTSNPN and SVGIG (reference sequence). CDR3 length: 14 residues. CDR3 protein: CAWSVQTSGGAQYF. CDR3 sequence (DNA): TGTGCCTGGAGTGTACAGACTAGCGGGGGGGCGCAGTATTTT.

The chain is built from TRBV11-2 and TRBJ1-3, with 7 bases matching TRBD1. The CDR3 contains 19 residues. Germline CDR1 is SGHAT and CDR2 is FQNNGV. Trimming removed 4 bases from V and 1 base from J; junction bases left unmatched: 16. The CDR3 DNA sequence: TGTGCCAGCAGCTCCCCGAAAAGACAGGGCCAGACATCTGGAAACACCATATATTTT. Its translation: CASSSPKRQGQTSGNTIYF.

This clonotype turned up a few times. CDR3 in DNA: TGCGCCAGCAGCCACACCGCCGGGACAGGGGGAGAAAAACTGTTTTTT. The encoded protein is CASSHTAGTGGEKLFF. The chain joins TRBV4-1 to TRBJ1-4, with 11 positions matching TRBD1. Germline loops: CDR1 MGHRA, CDR2 YSYEKL. CDR3 size: 16 residues. With V trimmed by 3 bases and J by 8 bases, 8 bases remained unmatched.

This clonotype occurred a few times. This chain links TRBV2 with TRBJ2-1, with D tentatively TRBD2 (6 bases). CDR3 length: 13 amino acids. Germline CDR1 reads SNHLY; CDR2 reads FYNNEI. Trimming shortened V by 3 bases and J by 6 bases, and 9 bases separated the two germline ends. CDR3 amino acids: CASSDWRGNEQFF. CDR3 in DNA: TGTGCCAGCAGTGATTGGCGGGGCAATGAGCAGTTCTTC.

The chain uses TRBV12-3 or TRBV12-4 and TRBJ2-7; possibly TRBD1 for D (5 bases). The CDR3 runs 14 residues. Between the trimmed V and J ends, which lost 7 bases and 3 bases, there was a span of 16 bases. CDR3 amino acids: CASTLLAGHYEQYF. For the CDR3, the DNA is TGTGCCAGCACCCTTTTGGCAGGACACTACGAGCAGTACTTC.

Concerning this clonotype itself: One junction end does not reproduce the germline sequence, and a read error may be involved. This chain links TRBV7-8 with TRBJ2-7; D is ambiguous. Germline CDR1 SGHVS, CDR2 FQNEAQ. The length of the CDR3 is 14 residues. The CDR3 bases are TGTGCAAGCAGCTTCGATCCAAGGGCCTACGAGCAGTACTTC. Amino acids: CASSFDPRAYEQYF.

The chain employs TRBV20-1 and TRBJ2-5; 8 bases fit TRBD2. Germline CDR1 reads DFQATT; CDR2 reads SNEGSKA (reference sequence). J lost 14 bases, V lost 1 base, and 6 bases had no gene match. This CDR3 spans 11 amino acids. The CDR3 spells CSARVAGYIYF. As DNA, the CDR3 is TGCAGTGCTAGAGTAGCGGGATACATCTACTTC.

This clonotype was recorded at least ten times. This chain links TRBV7-9 with TRBJ2-5; D unresolved. CDR3 length equals 12 residues. Germline CDR1 is SEHNR and CDR2 is FQNEAQ (reference sequence). V was trimmed by 2 bases and J by 5 bases, leaving 6 bases between them. CDR3 nucleotides: TGTGCCAGCAGCTTATCTGCGGAGACCCAGTACTTC. Protein product: CASSLSAETQYF.

The chain combines TRBV12-3 or TRBV12-4 with TRBJ2-5, with TRBD2 identical over 13 bases. The trim removed 4 bases at V and 2 bases at J, leaving 4 bases unmatched. This CDR3 spans 16 amino acids. The DNA for the CDR3 is TGTGCCAGCAGTTGGACTAGCGGGGGTTGGCAAGAGACCCAGTACTTC. Amino acids: CASSWTSGGWQETQYF.

J is TRBJ2-1 and V is TRBV5-1; 9 bases are a match to TRBD1. J gave up 9 bases and V 5 bases, and 12 bases lay outside the gene matches. Germline V gene sequence: CDR1 SGHRS, CDR2 YFSETQ. This CDR3 contains 15 residues. CDR3 loop: CASSGGRTGGFEQFF. The CDR3 DNA is TGCGCCAGCAGTGGGGGAAGAACAGGGGGCTTTGAGCAGTTCTTC.

The rearrangement joins TRBV15 to TRBJ2-3, with 9 bases matching TRBD2. Germline assignment: CDR1 LNHNV and CDR2 YYDKDF (reference sequence). The CDR3 extends over 15 amino acids. Unmatched junction bases numbered 7, after V lost 4 bases and J lost 5 bases. The CDR3 is CATSISGRMGDTQYF. The CDR3 region has the DNA TGTGCCACCAGCATTAGCGGGAGAATGGGAGATACGCAGTATTTT.